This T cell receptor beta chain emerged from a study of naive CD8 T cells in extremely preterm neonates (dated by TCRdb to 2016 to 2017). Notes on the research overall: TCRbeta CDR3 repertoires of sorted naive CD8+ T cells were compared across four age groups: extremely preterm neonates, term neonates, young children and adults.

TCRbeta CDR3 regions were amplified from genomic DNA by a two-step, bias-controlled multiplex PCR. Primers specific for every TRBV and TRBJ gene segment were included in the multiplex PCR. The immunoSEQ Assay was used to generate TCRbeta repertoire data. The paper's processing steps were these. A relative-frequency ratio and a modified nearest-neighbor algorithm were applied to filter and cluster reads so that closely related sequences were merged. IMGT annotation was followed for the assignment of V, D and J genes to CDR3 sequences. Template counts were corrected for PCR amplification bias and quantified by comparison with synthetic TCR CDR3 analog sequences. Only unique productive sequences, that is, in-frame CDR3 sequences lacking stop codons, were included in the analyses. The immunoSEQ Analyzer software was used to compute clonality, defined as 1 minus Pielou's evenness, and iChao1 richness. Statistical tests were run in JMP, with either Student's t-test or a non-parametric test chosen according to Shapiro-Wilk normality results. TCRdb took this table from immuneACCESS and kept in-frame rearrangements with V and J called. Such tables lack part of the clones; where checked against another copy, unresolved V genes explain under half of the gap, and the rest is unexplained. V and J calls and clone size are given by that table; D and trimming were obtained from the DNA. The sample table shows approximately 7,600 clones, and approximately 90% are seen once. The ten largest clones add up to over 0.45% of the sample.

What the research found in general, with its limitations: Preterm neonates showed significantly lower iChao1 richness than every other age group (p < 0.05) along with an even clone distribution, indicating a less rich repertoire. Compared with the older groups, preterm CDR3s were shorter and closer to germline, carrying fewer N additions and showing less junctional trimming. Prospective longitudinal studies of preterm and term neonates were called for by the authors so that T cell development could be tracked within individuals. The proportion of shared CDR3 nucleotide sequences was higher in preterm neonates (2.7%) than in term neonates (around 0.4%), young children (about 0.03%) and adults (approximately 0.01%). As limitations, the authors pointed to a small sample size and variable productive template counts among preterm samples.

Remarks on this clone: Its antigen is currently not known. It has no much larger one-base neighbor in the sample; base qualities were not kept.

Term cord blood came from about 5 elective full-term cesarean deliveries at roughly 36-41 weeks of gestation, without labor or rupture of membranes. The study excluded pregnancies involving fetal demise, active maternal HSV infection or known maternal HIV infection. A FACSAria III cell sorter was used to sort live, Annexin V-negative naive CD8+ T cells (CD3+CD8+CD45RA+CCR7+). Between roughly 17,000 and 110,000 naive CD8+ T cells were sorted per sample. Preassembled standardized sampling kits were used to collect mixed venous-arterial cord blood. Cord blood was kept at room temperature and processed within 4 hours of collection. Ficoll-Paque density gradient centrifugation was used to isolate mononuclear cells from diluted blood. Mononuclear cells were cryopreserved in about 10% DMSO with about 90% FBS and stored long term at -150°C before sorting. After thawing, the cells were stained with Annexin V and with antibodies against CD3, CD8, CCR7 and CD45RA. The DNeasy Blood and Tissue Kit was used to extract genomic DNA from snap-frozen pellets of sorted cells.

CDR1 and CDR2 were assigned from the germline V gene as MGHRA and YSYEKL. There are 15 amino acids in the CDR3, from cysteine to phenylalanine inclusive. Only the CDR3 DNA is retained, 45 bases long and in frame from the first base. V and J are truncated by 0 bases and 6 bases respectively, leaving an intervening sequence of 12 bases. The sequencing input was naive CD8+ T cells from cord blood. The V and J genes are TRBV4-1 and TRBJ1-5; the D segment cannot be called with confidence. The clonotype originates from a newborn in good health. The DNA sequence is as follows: TGCGCCAGCAGCCAAGATCCCGGGGAGGGTCAGCCCCAGCATTTT. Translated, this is CASSQDPGEGQPQHF.